Presented here are 9 T cell receptor beta chains from one specimen sequenced in a study of T cell repertoires in cytomegalovirus infection. A single record per CDR3 protein comes from TCRdb applying MiXCR to the reads. The data contain about 450,000 distinct CDR3 sequences, 25% to 40% of them singletons. The material sequenced was PBMCs. The receptor set was obtained from a human donor in good health (CMV status not recorded). Some clones in this sample may be carry-over from other donors' samples.

This clonotype was seen many times. The chain couples TRBV7-2 to TRBJ1-5, with D hard to call. With 4 bases removed from V and 7 bases from J, the gap between germline ends came to 14 bases. The CDR3 runs to 14 residues. Looked up from germline, CDR1 is SGHTA and CDR2 is FQGNSA. The CDR3 bases are TGTGCCAGCAGCTCCGATACTTCGGGGCAGCCCCAGCATTTT. Translation gives CASSSDTSGQPQHF.

The chain employs TRBV6-1 and TRBJ1-2; perhaps TRBD1 as D (6 bases). V was trimmed by 7 bases and J by 4 bases, leaving 13 bases between them. The germline CDR1 and CDR2 sequences are MNHNS and SASEGT. The CDR3 contains 13 residues. This CDR3 is CASTWGPPYGYTF. The CDR3 DNA reads TGTGCCAGCACCTGGGGGCCCCCCTATGGCTACACCTTC.

This clonotype was detected a few times. A junction end diverges from the germline sequence, so it may reflect a read error. The CDR3 loop reads CATSYLPSGGAHNEQFF. Here the CDR3 DNA reads TGTGCCACCAGTTATTTGCCAAGCGGGGGGGCCCACAATGAGCAGTTCTTC. The genes are TRBV24-1 and TRBJ2-1; 10 bases agree with TRBD2. Germline V gives CDR1 KGHDR, CDR2 SFDVKD. This CDR3 region has 17 residues.

This clonotype was seen many times. The rearrangement links TRBV7-2 to TRBJ2-7, with D unclear. Germline lookup yields CDR1 SGHTA and CDR2 FQGNSA. The CDR3 runs 14 residues. The V and J ends lost 1 base and 2 bases respectively, with 9 bases between them. CDR3: CASSLGTEAYEQYF. CDR3 nucleotides: TGTGCCAGCAGCTTAGGGACGGAAGCCTACGAGCAGTACTTC.

CDR3: CASSEPSGTEEGSYGYTF. The DNA of the CDR3 is TGCGCCAGCAGCGAGCCTTCCGGGACAGAAGAGGGGTCCTATGGCTACACCTTC. This chain joins TRBV5-1 and TRBJ1-2; 7 bases are shared with TRBD1. The V gene end was trimmed by 4 bases and the J gene end by 4 bases; junction bases not matched to a gene: 19. The CDR3 runs to 18 residues. CDR1 and CDR2 from the germline V gene are SGHRS and YFSETQ.

This rearrangement joins TRBV6-8 to TRBJ2-1, with TRBD2 as a possible D gene (5 bases). CDR3 length equals 17 residues. Germline CDR1 is MNHGY and CDR2 is SAAAGT. V lost 0 bases to trimming and J lost 2 bases, with 14 bases between them. The CDR3: CASSYSSSGNPYNEQFF. Written as DNA, the CDR3 is TGTGCCAGCAGTTACTCCTCCTCCGGGAACCCCTACAATGAGCAGTTCTTC.

This clonotype was found many times. The chain has TRBV7-6 and TRBJ2-3, with D possibly matching TRBD2 (6 bases). V lost 1 base and J lost 0, with 14 bases in between. Germline lookup yields CDR1 SGHVS and CDR2 FNYEAQ. The CDR3 totals 17 residues. CDR3 residues: CASSLGSTGDSTDTQYF. Written as DNA, the CDR3 is TGTGCCAGCAGCTTAGGTAGTACGGGGGATAGCACAGATACGCAGTATTTT.

This clonotype has just a few counts. The chain joins TRBV7-6 to TRBJ1-3; no reliable D call. Trimming pared 2 bases from V and 1 base from J, leaving 12 bases between. The germline V gene has CDR1 SGHVS and CDR2 FNYEAQ. CDR3 length equals 16 residues. The CDR3: CASSLKDRRSGNTIYF. The CDR3 nucleotides read TGTGCCAGCAGCTTAAAGGACCGCCGTTCTGGAAACACCATATATTTT. The full variable domain, rest sourced from reference TRBV7-6 and TRBJ1-3, is GAGVSQSPRYKVTKRGQDVALRCDPISGHVSLYWYRQALGQGPEFLTYFNYEAQQDKSGLPNDRFSAERPEGSISTLTIQRTEQRDSAMYRCASSLKDRRSGNTIYFGEGSWLTVV.

A note on this clonotype: The missing conserved phenylalanine or tryptophan at the end of this CDR3 makes a read error likely. This chain joins TRBV12-3 or TRBV12-4 and TRBJ1-4; D ambiguous. Trimming stripped 1 base from V and 8 bases from J, with 11 bases between. The CDR3 has 14 amino acids. For the CDR3, the DNA is TGTGCCAGCAGTTTAGACGACTCGAAAGAAAAACTGTTTGTT. Translation gives CASSLDDSKEKLFV.